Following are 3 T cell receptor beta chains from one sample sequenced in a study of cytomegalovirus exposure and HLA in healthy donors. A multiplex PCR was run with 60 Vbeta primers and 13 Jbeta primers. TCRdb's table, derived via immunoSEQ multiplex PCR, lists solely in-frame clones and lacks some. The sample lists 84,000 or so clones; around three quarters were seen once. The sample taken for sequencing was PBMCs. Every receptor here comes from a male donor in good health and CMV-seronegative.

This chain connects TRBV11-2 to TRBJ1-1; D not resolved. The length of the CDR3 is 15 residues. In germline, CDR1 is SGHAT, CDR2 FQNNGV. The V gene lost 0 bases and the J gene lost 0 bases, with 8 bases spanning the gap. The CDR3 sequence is CASSLDPSMNTEAFF. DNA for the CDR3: TGTGCCAGCAGCTTAGACCCGTCTATGAACACTGAAGCTTTCTTT.

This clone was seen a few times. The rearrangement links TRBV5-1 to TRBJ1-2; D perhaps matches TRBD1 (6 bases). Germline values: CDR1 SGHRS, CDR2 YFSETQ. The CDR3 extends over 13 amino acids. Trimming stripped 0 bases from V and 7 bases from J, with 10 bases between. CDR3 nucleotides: TGCGCCAGCAGCTTGGAACAGGGAAGTGGCTACACCTTC. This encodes CASSLEQGSGYTF.

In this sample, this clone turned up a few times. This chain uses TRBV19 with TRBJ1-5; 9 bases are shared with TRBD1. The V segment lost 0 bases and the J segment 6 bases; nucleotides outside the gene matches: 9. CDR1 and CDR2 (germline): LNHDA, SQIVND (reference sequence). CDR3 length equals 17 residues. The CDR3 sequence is CASSIDFGQGTRQPQHF. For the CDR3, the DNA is TGTGCCAGTAGTATAGATTTCGGACAGGGGACGCGTCAGCCCCAGCATTTT.